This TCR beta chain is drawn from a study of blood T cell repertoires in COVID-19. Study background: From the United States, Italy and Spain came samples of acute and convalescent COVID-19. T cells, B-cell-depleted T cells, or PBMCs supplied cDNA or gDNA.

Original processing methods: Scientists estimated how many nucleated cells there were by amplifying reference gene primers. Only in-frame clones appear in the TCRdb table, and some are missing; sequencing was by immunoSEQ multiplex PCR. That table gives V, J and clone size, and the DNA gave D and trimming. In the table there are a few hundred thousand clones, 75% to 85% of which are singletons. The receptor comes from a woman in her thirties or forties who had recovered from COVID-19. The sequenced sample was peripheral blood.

This CDR3 reads CASSSLDRFGNIQYF. The DNA of the CDR3 is TGTGCCAGTAGTTCCCTCGACAGGTTTGGCAACATTCAGTACTTC. This sequence joins TRBV19 and TRBJ2-4; possible D gene TRBD1, 6 bases. The V gene's germline CDR1 is LNHDA and CDR2 SQIVND (reference sequence). Trimming pared 5 bases from V and 7 bases from J, leaving 18 bases between. This CDR3 comprises 15 residues.